This T cell receptor (beta chain) stems from a study of control samples from healthy donors and cancer patients. Measured with immunoSEQ multiplex PCR; TCRdb has only the in-frame clones, and not every one. The repertoire has 65,000 to 90,000 clones, about 87% of them found once; the top ten carry 15% to 25%. CDR1 is MNHNY, CDR2 SVGAGI, per germline (reference sequence). The CDR3 spans 14 residues. Trimming cost V 6 bases and J 7 bases; bases outside gene matches: 9. The sequence was collected from a man aged 50-59 years in good health. Sequencing input: blood. This chain links TRBV6-6 with TRBJ1-5; 7 bases map to TRBD1. The CDR3 nucleotides read TGTGCCAGCAGCCCGACAGACAGGGTCCAGCCCCAGCATTTT. Translated, it gives CASSPTDRVQPQHF.